Shown below are 13 T cell receptor beta chains from a single sample sequenced in a study of blood T cell repertoires in COVID-19. Profiling relied on immunoSEQ multiplex PCR, and the TCRdb table lists in-frame clones only, not all of them. Of 200,000 to 300,000 clones in the sample, about 93% were seen once. Sequencing was carried out using peripheral blood. Source of these receptors: a man aged 25 to 45 with COVID-19, enrolled during active disease.

As regards this clone: The same CDR3 arises from other DNA sequences in this sample as well. The CDR3: CASSELDSNSPLHF. DNA of the CDR3: TGTGCCAGCAGTGAATTGGACAGTAATTCACCCCTCCACTTT. The gene calls are TRBV6-1 and TRBJ1-6, with D possibly TRBD1 on 6 matching bases. Germline V gene data show CDR1 as MNHNS and CDR2 as SASEGT. This CDR3 spans 14 amino acids. Trimming pared 2 bases from V and 6 bases from J, leaving 8 bases between.

The gene calls are TRBV18 and TRBJ2-1; tentatively, D is TRBD2 (5 bases). This CDR3 comprises 16 residues. Trimming cost V 0 bases and J 0 bases, with 9 bases left between them. From germline, CDR1 is KGHSH and CDR2 LQKENI. CDR3 nucleotide sequence: TGTGCCAGCTCACCACCGGTACGGGGCTCCTACAATGAGCAGTTCTTC. Its protein is CASSPPVRGSYNEQFF.

This rearrangement joins TRBV11-2 to TRBJ1-5; D call uncertain. The CDR3 runs to 13 residues. V dropped 1 base and J dropped 10 bases, with 11 bases sitting between them. The germline CDR1 and CDR2 sequences are SGHAT and FQNNGV. CDR3 bases: TGTGCCAGCAGCTTAGGGGCAGCTGACCCCCAGCATTTT. This codes for CASSLGAADPQHF.

This chain uses TRBV18 with TRBJ2-5, with 7 bases fitting TRBD2. The CDR3 runs 15 residues. In germline, CDR1 is KGHSH, CDR2 LQKENI. Trimming cost V 6 bases and J 2 bases; bases outside gene matches: 9. The CDR3 DNA reads TGTGCCAGCTCTCCTACGGGACTACCACAAGAGACCCAGTACTTC. It translates to CASSPTGLPQETQYF.

The chain links TRBV10-1 to TRBJ2-7; TRBD1 matches 10 bases. Losses at the gene ends were 10 bases for V and 5 bases for J; bases not matched to a gene: 14. CDR3 length: 15 amino acids. Germline V gives CDR1 WNHNN, CDR2 SYGVQD (reference sequence). CDR3 nucleotide sequence: TGCGCCAACCCGTCACCGGGACAGGGGCTCAACGAGCAGTACTTC. This codes for CANPSPGQGLNEQYF.

The chain is built from TRBV11-2 and TRBJ1-6; D is uncertain. The length of the CDR3 is 15 residues. Trimming removed 3 bases from V and 1 base from J, with 7 bases in between. Looked up from germline, CDR1 is SGHAT and CDR2 is FQNNGV. The DNA for the CDR3 is TGTGCCAGCAGCTTGGGGAGGTCCTATAATTCACCCCTCCACTTT. Protein sequence: CASSLGRSYNSPLHF.

The chain is built from TRBV11-3 and TRBJ1-3; a possible D gene is TRBD1 (6 bases). The V gene's germline CDR1 is SGHNT and CDR2 YENEEA. The CDR3 is 14 amino acids. The V gene lost 6 bases and the J gene lost 0 bases, with 9 bases spanning the gap. Here the CDR3 reads CASSRDTSGNTIYF. For the CDR3, the DNA is TGTGCCAGCAGTAGGGACACCTCTGGAAACACCATATATTTT. The full variable domain, in which reference TRBV11-3 and TRBJ1-3 provide the parts outside the CDR3, is EAGVVQSPRYKIIEKKQPVAFWCNPISGHNTLYWYLQNLGQGPELLIRYENEEAVDDSQLPKDRFSAERLKGVDSTLKIQPAELGDSAVYLCASSRDTSGNTIYFGEGSWLTVV.

The CDR3 DNA sequence: TGTGCCACCAGCAGACCCGGGACAGCCTCTGGAAACACCATATATTTT. Translation: CATSRPGTASGNTIYF. The chain has TRBV15 and TRBJ1-3; the match to TRBD1 covers 7 bases. Germline V gene sequence: CDR1 LNHNV, CDR2 YYDKDF (reference sequence). The V segment lost 2 bases and the J segment 0 bases; nucleotides outside the gene matches: 4. This CDR3 is 16 amino acids long.

Worth noting for this clone: An end of the junction does not agree with germline; a read error may underlie this. V gene TRBV3-1 (or the pseudogene TRBV3-2) combines with J gene TRBJ1-6; the D is unclear. CDR1 is LGHDT and CDR2 is YNNKEL in the germline V gene (reference sequence). This CDR3 spans 16 amino acids. CDR3 amino acids: CASSQGPDSYNSPLHF. The CDR3 nucleotides are TGTGCCAGCAGCCAAGGCCCGGACTCCTATAATTCACCTCTCCACTTT.

The chain couples TRBV2 to TRBJ2-7; D remains unclear. Germline V CDR1 and CDR2: SNHLY, FYNNEI. The V end was cut by 4 bases, the J end by 7 bases, with 11 bases between. The CDR3 sequence is 12 residues long. CDR3 coding DNA: TGTGCCAGCAGTGCAAAGAGCTGGGAGCAGTACTTC. Its protein is CASSAKSWEQYF.

V usage is TRBV5-5 and J usage is TRBJ1-3; 7 nucleotides match TRBD1. The length of the CDR3 is 16 residues. The ends lost 4 bases at V and 0 bases at J; junction bases unmatched: 7. CDR1 and CDR2 from the germline V gene are SGHKS and YYEKEE (reference sequence). The CDR3 region has the DNA TGTGCCAGCAGCACCACAGGGGCGCGCTCTGGAAACACCATATATTTT. This encodes CASSTTGARSGNTIYF.

V is TRBV5-6 and J is TRBJ1-2; tentatively, D is TRBD1 (6 bases). The ends were cut back, 2 bases at V and 6 bases at J, with 14 bases in the middle. Germline lookup yields CDR1 SGHDT and CDR2 YYEEEE. This CDR3 is built from 14 residues. Here the CDR3 reads CASSFPGVKNGYTF. The CDR3 nucleotides read TGTGCCAGCAGCTTCCCAGGGGTCAAAAATGGCTACACCTTC.

This rearrangement joins TRBV6-5 to TRBJ1-5, with D tentatively TRBD1 (6 bases). Trimming pared 6 bases from V and 3 bases from J, leaving 15 bases between. The CDR3 extends over 15 amino acids. The germline gives CDR1 MNHEY, CDR2 SVGAGI. The CDR3 spells CASRSTGYANQPQHF. The CDR3 DNA sequence: TGTGCCAGCAGGTCCACAGGGTATGCCAATCAGCCCCAGCATTTT.